Below, 32 T cell receptor beta chains from the same sample are listed, as sequenced in a study of blood T cell repertoires in COVID-19 (dated by TCRdb to 2020 to 2022). Libraries were prepared through the immunoSEQ multiplex PCR assay. TCRdb re-hosts the immuneACCESS table, in-frame sequences only. Its copies lack some clones; in the studies checked, an unresolved V gene accounts for under half of them, and the cause for the rest is not known. The sample table shows around 170,000 clones, and under 85% are seen once. The top ten constitute 6% to 7% of the sample. Sequenced: peripheral blood. The source is a woman between 35 and 50 years old with acute or convalescent COVID-19.

This sequence joins TRBV10-1 and TRBJ2-7, with D possibly matching TRBD1 (5 bases). This CDR3 spans 15 amino acids. The germline CDR1 and CDR2 sequences are WNHNN and SYGVQD (reference sequence). The germline V and J ends were trimmed by 3 bases and 6 bases, with 18 bases remaining between them. In DNA, the CDR3 is TGCGCCAGCAGTGATTCAGGGTCCATCTTCGGCGAGCAGTACTTC. Amino acids: CASSDSGSIFGEQYF.

This sequence joins TRBV6-1 and TRBJ2-7; D ambiguous. CDR1 MNHNS and CDR2 SASEGT come from the germline V gene. The V end lost 2 bases, the J end lost 4 bases, and 12 bases lay between the germline ends. The CDR3 sequence is 14 residues long. The CDR3 reads CASSEISPVYEQYF. The CDR3 DNA reads as TGTGCCAGCAGTGAAATCTCGCCAGTATACGAGCAGTACTTC.

CDR3 nucleotides: TGTGCCAGCAGCTCAGACAGGAGCTCCTACAATGAGCAGTTCTTC. This codes for CASSSDRSSYNEQFF. The chain links TRBV7-2 to TRBJ2-1, with a tentative D call TRBD1 (6 bases). The V gene's germline CDR1 is SGHTA and CDR2 FQGNSA. V dropped 4 bases and J dropped 0 bases, with 10 bases sitting between them. CDR3 size: 15 residues.

The chain carries TRBV6-5 and TRBJ1-5, with a weak D call TRBD1 (5 bases). Trimming removed 0 bases at V and 7 bases at J, with 13 bases between. This CDR3 comprises 15 residues. Germline CDR1 reads MNHEY; CDR2 reads SVGAGI. Here the CDR3 DNA reads TGTGCCAGCAGTTACTCGGGGCAGGGCGACCAGCCCCAGCATTTT. This sequence encodes CASSYSGQGDQPQHF.

The chain carries TRBV2 and TRBJ1-2, with D perhaps TRBD1 (6 bases). Germline lookup yields CDR1 SNHLY and CDR2 FYNNEI. Trimming took off 4 bases at V and 5 bases at J, with 17 bases between the two ends. The CDR3 sequence is 15 residues long. In nucleotides, the CDR3 is TGTGCCAGCAGTGGGACCCTGGGGGCCCTTTATGGCTACACCTTC. This gives the protein CASSGTLGALYGYTF.

In this sample, this clone turned up once. J is TRBJ1-3 and V is TRBV28, with D possibly TRBD1 on 5 matching bases. The CDR3 is 15 residues long. Trimming took 2 bases from V and 4 from J, leaving 12 bases between them. Germline CDR1 reads MDHEN; CDR2 reads SYDVKM. The CDR3 loop reads CASSLVGGVGNTIYF. In DNA form, the CDR3 reads TGTGCCAGCAGTTTAGTCGGGGGGGTCGGAAACACCATATATTTT.

The chain uses TRBV4-1 and TRBJ1-2; 7 bases are a match to TRBD1. This CDR3 is built from 14 residues. Trimming cost V 3 bases and J 4 bases; bases outside gene matches: 5. The germline gives CDR1 MGHRA, CDR2 YSYEKL. As DNA, the CDR3 is TGCGCCAGCAGCCAGTCGAGACAGGGCTATGGCTACACCTTC. Its protein product is CASSQSRQGYGYTF.

V gene TRBV4-1 combines with J gene TRBJ2-7; tentative D call: TRBD2 (6 bases). The CDR3 runs to 15 residues. CDR1 MGHRA and CDR2 YSYEKL come from the germline V gene. V shed 0 bases and J shed 6 bases, with 15 bases lying between them. The CDR3 is CASSQEGGGLGEQYF. CDR3 sequence (DNA): TGCGCCAGCAGCCAAGAGGGGGGTGGCCTTGGCGAGCAGTACTTC.

This chain connects TRBV19 to TRBJ1-3; no clear D gene. The germline V and J ends were trimmed by 3 bases and 0 bases, with 9 bases remaining between them. CDR3 size: 15 residues. Germline loops: CDR1 LNHDA, CDR2 SQIVND (reference sequence). CDR3 loop: CASSIFRSSGNTIYF. CDR3 coding DNA: TGTGCCAGTAGTATTTTTCGGAGCTCTGGAAACACCATATATTTT.

This rearrangement joins TRBV28 to TRBJ1-2; possible D gene TRBD1, 6 bases. CDR1 is MDHEN and CDR2 is SYDVKM in the germline V gene. CDR3 length equals 13 residues. V lost 5 bases, J lost 8 bases, and 15 bases lay in between. This chain's CDR3 is CASSLGHSQGYTF. In nucleotides, the CDR3 is TGTGCCAGCAGTCTGGGACACTCCCAGGGCTACACCTTC.

V usage is TRBV5-1 and J usage is TRBJ1-1; maybe TRBD1 (5 bases). V gave up 4 bases and J gave up 6 bases, with 19 bases separating them. This CDR3 spans 15 amino acids. The V gene's germline CDR1 is SGHRS and CDR2 YFSETQ. The CDR3 DNA follows: TGCGCCAGCAGCCCTTACCCTGCGGGGCCTTCTGAAGCTTTCTTT. This translates into CASSPYPAGPSEAFF. The whole variable domain, remainder taken from reference TRBV5-1 and TRBJ1-1, is KAGVTQTPRYLIKTRGQQVTLSCSPISGHRSVSWYQQTPGQGLQFLFEYFSETQRNKGNFPGRFSGRQFSNSRSEMNVSTLELGDSALYLCASSPYPAGPSEAFFGQGTRLTVV.

J is TRBJ1-6 and V is TRBV10-3, with D uncertain. The CDR3 consists of 14 residues. Trimming pared 6 bases from V and 10 bases from J, leaving 16 bases between. CDR1 is ENHRY, CDR2 SYGVKD, per germline. This chain's CDR3 is CAIRALEGYSPLHF. The CDR3 nucleotides are TGTGCCATCAGGGCCTTGGAGGGTTACTCACCCCTCCACTTT.

This clone was recorded a few times. The rearrangement joins TRBV28 to TRBJ2-7; D perhaps matches TRBD1 (5 bases). Germline V gives CDR1 MDHEN, CDR2 SYDVKM. CDR3 length: 15 residues. With 7 bases removed from V and 3 bases from J, the gap between germline ends came to 19 bases. In nucleotides, the CDR3 is TGTGCCAGCACAAACGGAAGGGGTAGAGTCTACGAGCAGTACTTC. Encoded protein: CASTNGRGRVYEQYF.

This rearrangement joins TRBV2 to TRBJ1-1; the D is unclear. The CDR3 has 13 residues. Trimming removed 7 bases at V and 0 bases at J, with 9 bases between. CDR1 is SNHLY and CDR2 is FYNNEI in the germline V gene. The CDR3 nucleotides are TGTGCCAGCATGACGGGGATGAACACTGAAGCTTTCTTT. Translation: CASMTGMNTEAFF.

Regarding this clone: Relative to the germline gene, one junction end is altered; a read error may explain this. J is TRBJ2-2 and V is TRBV27; D is ambiguous. CDR3 length: 13 amino acids. Germline-derived CDR1 and CDR2 are MNHEY and SMNVEV (reference sequence). The CDR3, as DNA: TGTGCCAGCAGTCTATCCCAGATCGGGGAGCTGTTTTTT. Translating it yields CASSLSQIGELFF.

This chain uses TRBV7-8 with TRBJ1-1, with D hard to call. CDR3 length: 14 amino acids. Germline V gene sequence: CDR1 SGHVS, CDR2 FQNEAQ. The V end was cut by 4 bases, the J end by 2 bases, with 11 bases between. Here the CDR3 reads CASSSWSGNTEAFF. CDR3 DNA: TGTGCCAGCAGCTCATGGTCAGGCAACACTGAAGCTTTCTTT.

V usage is TRBV6-4 and J usage is TRBJ1-1; D perhaps matches TRBD1 (6 bases). V lost 0 bases, J lost 10 bases, and 15 bases lay in between. CDR3 length: 14 amino acids. Germline CDR1 reads MRHNA; CDR2 reads SNTAGT. CDR3: CASSDSAARGTAFF. CDR3 DNA: TGTGCCAGCAGTGACTCGGCGGCAAGGGGGACAGCTTTCTTT.

This chain uses TRBV19 with TRBJ2-1, with a possible D match to TRBD1 (5 bases). The CDR3 length is 17 residues. CDR1 and CDR2 from the germline V gene are LNHDA and SQIVND (reference sequence). V gave up 4 bases and J gave up 0 bases, with 16 bases separating them. CDR3 nucleotide sequence: TGTGCCAGTAGTACCGAACCTGGACACCCCTCCTACAATGAGCAGTTCTTC. Its translation: CASSTEPGHPSYNEQFF.

The chain recombines TRBV5-1 with TRBJ1-2; no firm D call. Germline V gives CDR1 SGHRS, CDR2 YFSETQ. There are 16 residues in the CDR3. V lost 4 bases to trimming and J lost 0 bases, with 16 bases between them. The chain's CDR3 is CASSRPGEGSNYGYTF. CDR3 DNA: TGCGCCAGCAGCCGCCCCGGGGAGGGTTCTAACTATGGCTACACCTTC.

The chain joins TRBV28 to TRBJ2-3; unclear D gene. The germline CDR1 and CDR2 sequences are MDHEN and SYDVKM. Trimming took off 2 bases at V and 0 bases at J, with 6 bases between the two ends. The CDR3 sequence is 14 residues long. The CDR3 protein is CASSLQASTDTQYF. The CDR3 coding sequence is TGTGCCAGCAGTTTACAGGCCAGCACAGATACGCAGTATTTT.

The rearrangement joins TRBV19 to TRBJ2-7; the match to TRBD1 covers 7 bases. Trimming cost V 5 bases and J 4 bases; bases outside gene matches: 2. Germline V lookup: CDR1 LNHDA, CDR2 SQIVND (reference sequence). The CDR3 sequence is 12 residues long. The CDR3 sequence: CASSDREYEQYF. CDR3 DNA sequence: TGTGCCAGTAGTGACAGGGAATACGAGCAGTACTTC.

The gene calls are TRBV20-1 and TRBJ1-1, with D possibly being TRBD1 (5 bases). The CDR3 is 11 amino acids. Germline CDR1 reads DFQATT; CDR2 reads SNEGSKA (reference sequence). The V end was cut by 3 bases, the J end by 7 bases, with 9 bases between. CDR3 sequence: CSARGPIEAFF. Written as DNA, the CDR3 is TGCAGTGCTAGGGGGCCGATTGAAGCTTTCTTT.

There are a few counts of this clone. V is TRBV5-8 and J is TRBJ1-2; D gene unclear. From germline, CDR1 is SGHTS and CDR2 YDEGEE. This CDR3 region has 14 residues. Trimming took 0 bases from V and 2 from J, leaving 8 bases between them. The CDR3 region has the DNA TGTGCCAGCAGCTTGGTGGCAGGAAACTATGGCTACACCTTC. Its protein is CASSLVAGNYGYTF. The variable domain in full, completed from reference TRBV5-8 and TRBJ1-2, reads EAGVTQSPTHLIKTRGQQATLRCSPISGHTSVYWYQQALGLGLQFLLWYDEGEERNRGNFPPRFSGRQFPNYSSELNVNALELEDSALYLCASSLVAGNYGYTFGSGTRLTVV.

The V call is TRBV7-3, the J call TRBJ1-1; D is possibly TRBD1 (5 bases). This CDR3 comprises 13 residues. Germline values: CDR1 SGHTA, CDR2 FQGTGA. V lost 5 bases and J lost 2, with 9 bases in between. The CDR3, as DNA: TGTGCCAGCAGCCGTGACAGAAACACTGAAGCTTTCTTT. Translating it yields CASSRDRNTEAFF.

The J gene is TRBJ1-4, the V gene TRBV3-1 (or the pseudogene TRBV3-2); perhaps TRBD1 as D (5 bases). There are 16 residues in the CDR3. The V gene lost 2 bases and the J gene lost 7 bases, with 17 bases spanning the gap. The germline CDR1 and CDR2 sequences are LGHDT and YNNKEL (reference sequence). CDR3 nucleotides: TGTGCCAGCAGCCAACGGTTAGGGGTGGGAGGTGAAAAACTGTTTTTT. Encoded protein: CASSQRLGVGGEKLFF.

The chain employs TRBV6-5 and TRBJ1-4; no clear D. The length of the CDR3 is 14 residues. In germline, CDR1 is MNHEY, CDR2 SVGAGI. V gave up 6 bases and J gave up 0 bases, with 8 bases separating them. This CDR3 reads CASRTRSTNEKLFF. CDR3 bases: TGTGCCAGCAGAACGCGGTCAACTAATGAAAAACTGTTTTTT.

This chain links TRBV19 with TRBJ1-4; D possibly corresponds to TRBD1 (6 bases). The germline V gene has CDR1 LNHDA and CDR2 SQIVND (reference sequence). The germline V and J ends were trimmed by 2 bases and 5 bases, with 15 bases remaining between them. There are 16 residues in the CDR3. CDR3 residues: CASSIPGVSLNEKLFF. The CDR3 DNA is TGTGCCAGTAGTATACCAGGGGTGAGCCTGAATGAAAAACTGTTTTTT.

V and J are TRBV18 and TRBJ2-7; D is perhaps TRBD1 (6 bases). CDR1 and CDR2 from the germline V gene are KGHSH and LQKENI. The V end was cut by 0 bases, the J end by 4 bases, with 13 bases between. The CDR3 is made up of 15 amino acids. The CDR3 sequence is CASSPPGRGSYEQYF. The CDR3 DNA reads TGTGCCAGCTCACCACCGGGAAGGGGGTCTTACGAGCAGTACTTC.

This clone was detected once. The chain recombines TRBV28 with TRBJ2-1, with 13 bases lining up with TRBD2. V lost 6 bases and J lost 6; bases outside the gene matches: 11. The CDR3 runs to 17 residues. Germline V CDR1 and CDR2: MDHEN, SYDVKM. CDR3 nucleotides: TGTGCCAGCAGATACTTCGGACTAGCGGGAGCATCCAATGAGCAGTTCTTC. Translating gives CASRYFGLAGASNEQFF.

The chain joins TRBV2 to TRBJ2-3, with 13 bases that match TRBD2. The V gene's germline CDR1 is SNHLY and CDR2 FYNNEI. The CDR3 extends over 16 amino acids. Trimming at V came to 5 bases and at J to 2 bases, leaving 4 bases not matched to a gene. CDR3 sequence: CASSKGLAGHTDTQYF. The CDR3 bases are TGTGCCAGCAGTAAGGGACTAGCGGGGCACACAGATACGCAGTATTTT.

The CDR3 DNA follows: TGTGCCAGCAGCCGACAGGTCCTGAACACCGGAGAAGCTTTCTTT. Protein sequence: CASSRQVLNTGEAFF. The chain couples TRBV28 to TRBJ1-1; possible D gene TRBD1, 6 bases. Germline V lookup: CDR1 MDHEN, CDR2 SYDVKM. The germline V and J ends were trimmed by 6 bases and 8 bases, with 22 bases remaining between them. The CDR3 totals 15 residues.

The V call is TRBV9, the J call TRBJ2-5; 7 bases are a match to TRBD2. J lost 5 bases, V lost 0 bases, and 7 bases had no gene match. The CDR3 is 15 residues long. Germline CDR1 is SGDLS and CDR2 is YYNGEE. CDR3 loop: CASSVEAREGETQYF. In nucleotides, the CDR3 is TGTGCCAGCAGCGTAGAGGCCAGGGAGGGGGAGACCCAGTACTTC.